The clone carrying this TCR beta chain was recorded a few times. The record originates from a study of blood T cells in healthy people across ages. CDR1 is DFQATT, CDR2 SNEGSKA, per germline (reference sequence). With 7 bases clipped from V and 4 bases from J, the junction kept 13 bases outside the gene matches. The CDR3 covers 16 residues. For the second PCR, which ran for about 7 to 12 cycles, a sample-barcoded 5' primer and a J-beta primer mix were used. In TCRdb, the 5' RACE reads were re-called with MiXCR into one record per CDR3 protein. The repertoire has fewer than 1 million distinct CDR3 sequences, under 45% of them found once; the top ten carry roughly 19%.

This sequence originates from a man aged 55 to 69 in good health. The specimen was blood. The chain couples TRBV20-1 to TRBJ2-3; TRBD2 agrees at 11 bases. For the CDR3, the DNA is TGCAGTGGTGGGCCTAGCGGGGGGCGGGAGGCAGATACGCAGTATTTT. Its translation is CSGGPSGGREADTQYF.